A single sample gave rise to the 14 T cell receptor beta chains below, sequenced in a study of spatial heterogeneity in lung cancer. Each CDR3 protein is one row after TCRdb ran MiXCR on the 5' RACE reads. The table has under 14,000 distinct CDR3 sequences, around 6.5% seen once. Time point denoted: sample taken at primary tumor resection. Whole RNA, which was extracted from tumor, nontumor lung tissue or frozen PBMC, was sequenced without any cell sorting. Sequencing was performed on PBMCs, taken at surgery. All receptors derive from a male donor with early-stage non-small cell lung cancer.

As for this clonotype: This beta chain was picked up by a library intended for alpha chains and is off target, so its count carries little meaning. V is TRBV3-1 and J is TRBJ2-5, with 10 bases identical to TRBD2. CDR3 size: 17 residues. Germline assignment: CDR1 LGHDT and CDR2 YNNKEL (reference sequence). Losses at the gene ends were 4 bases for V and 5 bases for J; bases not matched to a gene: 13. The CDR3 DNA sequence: TGTGCCAGCAGCCCGGGTCCTAGCGGGAGTGGAATGGAGACCCAGTACTTC. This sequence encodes CASSPGPSGSGMETQYF.

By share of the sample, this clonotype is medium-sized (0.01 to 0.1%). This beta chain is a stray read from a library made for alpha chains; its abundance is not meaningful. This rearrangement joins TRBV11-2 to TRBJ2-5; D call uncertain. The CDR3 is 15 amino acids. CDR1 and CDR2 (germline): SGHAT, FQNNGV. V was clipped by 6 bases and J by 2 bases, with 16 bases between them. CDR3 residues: CASRFEEHRQETQYF. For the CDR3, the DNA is TGTGCCAGCAGATTCGAAGAGCACCGTCAAGAGACCCAGTACTTC.

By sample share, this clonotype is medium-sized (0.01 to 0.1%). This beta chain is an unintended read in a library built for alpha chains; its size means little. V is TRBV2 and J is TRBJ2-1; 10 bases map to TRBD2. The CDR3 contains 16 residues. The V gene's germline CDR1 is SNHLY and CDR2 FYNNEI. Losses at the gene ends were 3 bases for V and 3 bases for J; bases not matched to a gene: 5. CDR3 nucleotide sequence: TGTGCCAGCAGTGAGTGGACTAGCGGTATCTACAATGAGCAGTTCTTC. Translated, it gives CASSEWTSGIYNEQFF.

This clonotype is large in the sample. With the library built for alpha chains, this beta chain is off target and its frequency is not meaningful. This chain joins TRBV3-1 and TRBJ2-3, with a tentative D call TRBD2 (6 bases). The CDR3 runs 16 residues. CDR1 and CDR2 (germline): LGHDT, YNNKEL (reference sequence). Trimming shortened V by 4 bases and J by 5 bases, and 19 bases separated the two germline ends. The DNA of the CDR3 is TGTGCCAGCAGCCCGTCGGCGGGGACCGGGGGAGATACGCAGTATTTT. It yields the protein CASSPSAGTGGDTQYF.

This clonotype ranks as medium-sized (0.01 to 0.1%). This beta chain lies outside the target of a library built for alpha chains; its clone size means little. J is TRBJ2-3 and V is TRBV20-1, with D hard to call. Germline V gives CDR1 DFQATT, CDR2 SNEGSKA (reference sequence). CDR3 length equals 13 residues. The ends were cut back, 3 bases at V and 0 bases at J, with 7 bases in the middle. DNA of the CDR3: TGCAGTGCTAGGATGTCTAGCACAGATACGCAGTATTTT. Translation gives CSARMSSTDTQYF.

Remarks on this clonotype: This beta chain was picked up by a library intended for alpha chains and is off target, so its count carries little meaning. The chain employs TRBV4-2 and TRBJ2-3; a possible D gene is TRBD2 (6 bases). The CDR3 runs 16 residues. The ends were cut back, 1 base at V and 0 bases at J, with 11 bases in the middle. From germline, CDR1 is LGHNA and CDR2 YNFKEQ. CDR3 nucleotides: TGTGCCAGCAGCCAAGCAAGCCGGGGGAGCACAGATACGCAGTATTTT. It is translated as CASSQASRGSTDTQYF.

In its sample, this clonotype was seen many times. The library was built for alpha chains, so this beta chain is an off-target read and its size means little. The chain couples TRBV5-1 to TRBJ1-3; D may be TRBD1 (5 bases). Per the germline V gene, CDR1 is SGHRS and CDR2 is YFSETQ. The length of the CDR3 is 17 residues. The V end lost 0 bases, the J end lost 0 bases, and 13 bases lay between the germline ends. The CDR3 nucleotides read TGCGCCAGCAGCTTGGGAACAGGAGCGAGCTCTGGAAACACCATATATTTT. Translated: CASSLGTGASSGNTIYF. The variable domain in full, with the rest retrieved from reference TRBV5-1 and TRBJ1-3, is KAGVTQTPRYLIKTRGQQVTLSCSPISGHRSVSWYQQTPGQGLQFLFEYFSETQRNKGNFPGRFSGRQFSNSRSEMNVSTLELGDSALYLCASSLGTGASSGNTIYFGEGSWLTVV.

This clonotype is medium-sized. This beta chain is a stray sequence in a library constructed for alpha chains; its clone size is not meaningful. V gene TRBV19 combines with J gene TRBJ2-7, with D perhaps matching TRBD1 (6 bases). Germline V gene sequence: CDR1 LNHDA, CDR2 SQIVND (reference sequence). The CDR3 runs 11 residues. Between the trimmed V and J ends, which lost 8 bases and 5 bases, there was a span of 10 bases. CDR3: CASAGVNEQYF. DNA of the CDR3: TGTGCCAGTGCAGGGGTTAACGAGCAGTACTTC.

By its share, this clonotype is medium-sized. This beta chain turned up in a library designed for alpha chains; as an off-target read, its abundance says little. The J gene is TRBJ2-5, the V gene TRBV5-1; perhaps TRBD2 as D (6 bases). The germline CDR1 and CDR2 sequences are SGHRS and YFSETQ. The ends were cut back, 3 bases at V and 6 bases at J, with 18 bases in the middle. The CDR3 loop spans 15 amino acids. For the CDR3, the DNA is TGCGCCAGCAGCTGGGAGGACACACGAGGGAAGACCCAGTACTTC. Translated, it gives CASSWEDTRGKTQYF.

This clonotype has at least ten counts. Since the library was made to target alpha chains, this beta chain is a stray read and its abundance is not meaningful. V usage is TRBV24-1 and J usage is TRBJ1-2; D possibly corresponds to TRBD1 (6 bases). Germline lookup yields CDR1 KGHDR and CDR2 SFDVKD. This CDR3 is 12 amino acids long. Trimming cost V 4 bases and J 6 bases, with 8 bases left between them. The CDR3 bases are TGTGCCACCAGTGAGTCAGGGGATGGCTACACCTTC. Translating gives CATSESGDGYTF.

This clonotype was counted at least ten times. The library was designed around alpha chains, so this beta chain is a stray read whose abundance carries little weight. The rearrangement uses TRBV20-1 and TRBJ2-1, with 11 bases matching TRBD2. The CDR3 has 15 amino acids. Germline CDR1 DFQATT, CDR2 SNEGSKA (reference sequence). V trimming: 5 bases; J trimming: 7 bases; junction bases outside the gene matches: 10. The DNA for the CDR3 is TGCAGTGCTCCCCAGACTAGCGGGGCCGATAATGAGCAGTTCTTC. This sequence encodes CSAPQTSGADNEQFF.

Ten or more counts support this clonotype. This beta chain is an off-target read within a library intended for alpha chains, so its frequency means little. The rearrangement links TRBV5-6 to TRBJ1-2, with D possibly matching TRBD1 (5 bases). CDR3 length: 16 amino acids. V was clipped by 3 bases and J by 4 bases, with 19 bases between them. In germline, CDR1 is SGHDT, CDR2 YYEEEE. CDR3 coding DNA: TGTGCCAGCAGCTCGGACATGGGCAGGGCAGGCTATGGCTACACCTTC. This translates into CASSSDMGRAGYGYTF.

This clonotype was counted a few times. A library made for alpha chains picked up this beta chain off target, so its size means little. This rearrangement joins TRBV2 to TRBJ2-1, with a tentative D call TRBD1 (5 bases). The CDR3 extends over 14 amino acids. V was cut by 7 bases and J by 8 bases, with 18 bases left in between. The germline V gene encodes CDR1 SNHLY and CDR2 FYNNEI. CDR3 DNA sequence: TGTGCCAGCATTGCTCAGGGCCCCGTGGATGAGCAGTTCTTC. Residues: CASIAQGPVDEQFF.

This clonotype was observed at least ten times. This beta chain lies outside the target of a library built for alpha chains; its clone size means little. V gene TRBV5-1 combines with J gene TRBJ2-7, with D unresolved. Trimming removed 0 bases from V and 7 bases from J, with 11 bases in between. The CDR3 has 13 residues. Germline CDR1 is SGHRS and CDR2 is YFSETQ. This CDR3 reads CASSLADEAEQYF. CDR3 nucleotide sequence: TGCGCCAGCAGCTTGGCCGACGAAGCGGAGCAGTACTTC.